This section outlines one T cell receptor beta chain sequence together with its context. As yet, its antigen is unknown. The data originate from a study of shared clonotypes between healthy human individuals. The study, taken as a whole, reports: Researchers sampled only blood; tissue repertoires likely differ. Shared across a handful of donors were roughly 5.3% of the naive CD4 clonotypes. Naive subsets typically showed greater estimated richness than memory subsets.

There are 13 residues in the CDR3. Germline CDR1 reads SGHDT; CDR2 reads YYEEEE. With 2 bases removed from V and 7 bases from J, the gap between germline ends came to 10 bases. Profiled with immunoSEQ multiplex PCR; TCRdb holds only in-frame clones, not every one. The sample records about 79,000 clones, around 57% being singletons. The sequence came from a young man in good health. The chain joins TRBV5-6 to TRBJ1-5; unclear D gene. The material sequenced was memory CD8+ T cells sorted from blood. Specified subset: CD45RO+ cells pooled with CCR7-negative TemRA cells. The CDR3 protein is CASSFLGRQPQHF. The CDR3 DNA reads TGTGCCAGCAGCTTTCTTGGCCGCCAGCCCCAGCATTTT.